The 5 T cell receptor beta chains in this list originate from one sample, sequenced in a study of T cell repertoires in cytomegalovirus infection. TCRdb reprocessed the reads via MiXCR and lists one record per CDR3 protein. The sample contains approximately 260,000 distinct CDR3 sequences, more than 15% of which appear only once. The sequenced material came from CD8+ T cells from PBMCs. The receptors come from a human donor in good health (CMV status not recorded). Some clones in this sample may be carry-over from other donors' samples.

A few counts support this clonotype. The genes are TRBV6-2 or TRBV6-3 and TRBJ2-2; the match to TRBD2 covers 11 bases. The CDR3 has 16 amino acids. Germline V lookup: CDR1 MNHEY, CDR2 SVGEGT. V shed 4 bases and J 5 bases; nucleotides not matched to a gene: 6. The CDR3: CASSFGLAGDTGELFF. DNA for the CDR3: TGTGCCAGCAGTTTCGGACTAGCGGGTGATACCGGGGAGCTGTTTTTT.

This clonotype appeared a few times. The chain joins TRBV5-1 to TRBJ2-7, with 12 bases matching TRBD2. The CDR3 covers 16 residues. Germline V gene data show CDR1 as SGHRS and CDR2 as YFSETQ. The V segment lost 3 bases and the J segment 2 bases; nucleotides outside the gene matches: 6. CDR3 sequence: CASSSLAGGYPYEQYF. CDR3 DNA sequence: TGCGCCAGCAGCTCACTAGCGGGGGGTTATCCCTACGAGCAGTACTTC.

The chain joins TRBV19 to TRBJ1-2; weak D call: TRBD1 (5 bases). The V gene lost 10 bases and the J gene lost 4 bases, with 19 bases spanning the gap. This CDR3 has 14 amino acids. Germline loops: CDR1 LNHDA, CDR2 SQIVND (reference sequence). The CDR3 reads CATGALARSYGYTF. CDR3 DNA sequence: TGTGCCACCGGGGCCCTCGCGAGGAGCTATGGCTACACCTTC.

A remark on this clonotype: This sequence may be a read error, since a much larger clone differs from it by one base. The rearrangement joins TRBV20-1 to TRBJ2-7; TRBD1 matches 7 bases. Trimming at V came to 3 bases and at J to 3 bases, leaving 14 bases not matched to a gene. Germline V gives CDR1 DFQATT, CDR2 SNEGSKA (reference sequence). This CDR3 region has 16 residues. CDR3 protein: CSASVWVGQKGYEQYF. The CDR3 coding sequence is TGCAGTGCTAGCGTTTGGGTGGGACAGAAAGGCTACGAGCAGTACTTC.

The chain carries TRBV7-8 and TRBJ2-1, with D perhaps TRBD2 (5 bases). CDR1 and CDR2 (germline): SGHVS, FQNEAQ. The CDR3 extends over 14 amino acids. V dropped 1 base and J dropped 5 bases, with 9 bases sitting between them. CDR3 sequence: CASSLGVGDNEQFF. The CDR3 coding sequence is TGTGCCAGCAGCTTAGGAGTCGGGGACAATGAGCAGTTCTTC.